The 31 T cell receptor beta chains given below trace back to one sample, sequenced in a study of blood T cell repertoires in COVID-19. Profiled with immunoSEQ multiplex PCR; TCRdb holds only in-frame clones, not every one. The top ten clones hold about 0.8% of a sample with some 200,000 clones, about 91% of them seen once. Sequenced input: PBMCs or T cells enriched from blood (not recorded which). All receptors derive from a woman aged 18-29 years who had recovered from COVID-19.

The chain couples TRBV4-2 to TRBJ2-3, with D perhaps TRBD2 (5 bases). Trimming shortened V by 1 base and J by 4 bases, and 12 bases separated the two germline ends. The CDR3 runs 15 residues. Germline V lookup: CDR1 LGHNA, CDR2 YNFKEQ. The CDR3 protein is CASSQVSPGSDTQYF. The CDR3 coding sequence is TGTGCCAGCAGCCAAGTCTCCCCGGGATCAGATACGCAGTATTTT.

The genes are TRBV5-5 and TRBJ2-1; D call uncertain. The germline V gene encodes CDR1 SGHKS and CDR2 YYEKEE (reference sequence). Trimming shortened V by 3 bases and J by 5 bases, and 9 bases separated the two germline ends. The CDR3 sequence is 13 residues long. CDR3 protein: CASSSLADNEQFF. The CDR3 DNA reads TGTGCCAGCAGCTCATTAGCCGACAATGAGCAGTTCTTC. Complete variable domain (other parts from reference TRBV5-5 and TRBJ2-1): DAGVTQSPTHLIKTRGQQVTLRCSPISGHKSVSWYQQVLGQGPQFIFQYYEKEERGRGNFPDRFSARQFPNYSSELNVNALLLGDSALYLCASSSLADNEQFFGPGTRLTVL.

The chain joins TRBV19 to TRBJ1-5; 9 nucleotides align to TRBD1. Germline CDR1 is LNHDA and CDR2 is SQIVND (reference sequence). The trim removed 6 bases at V and 2 bases at J, leaving 14 bases unmatched. The CDR3 runs 18 residues. The CDR3 DNA reads TGTGCCAGTAGCTCCCGGGACAGGGTTCGTCGAGGCAATCAGCCCCAGCATTTT. Translated, it gives CASSSRDRVRRGNQPQHF. The full variable domain, completed using reference TRBV19 and TRBJ1-5, is DGGITQSPKYLFRKEGQNVTLSCEQNLNHDAMYWYRQDPGQGLRLIYYSQIVNDFQKGDIAEGYSVSREKKESFPLTVTSAQKNPTAFYLCASSSRDRVRRGNQPQHFGDGTRLSIL.

The genes are TRBV18 and TRBJ2-3, with D perhaps matching TRBD1 (5 bases). Looked up from germline, CDR1 is KGHSH and CDR2 is LQKENI. The CDR3 loop spans 15 amino acids. V was trimmed by 8 bases and J by 1 base, leaving 16 bases between them. CDR3 amino acids: CASVGNQGGTDTQYF. CDR3 nucleotides: TGTGCCAGCGTGGGAAATCAAGGGGGCACAGATACGCAGTATTTT.

This clone was counted ten times or more. The genes are TRBV7-9 and TRBJ2-3; no firm D call. The CDR3 contains 11 residues. Looked up from germline, CDR1 is SEHNR and CDR2 is FQNEAQ (reference sequence). Deletions cut 7 bases from V and 6 bases from J, with 8 bases between. CDR3 residues: CASTRRDTQYF. The CDR3 DNA reads TGTGCCAGCACCCGGCGGGATACGCAGTATTTT. The full variable domain, completed using reference TRBV7-9 and TRBJ2-3, is DTGVSQNPRHKITKRGQNVTFRCDPISEHNRLYWYRQTLGQGPEFLTYFQNEAQLEKSRLLSDRFSAERPKGSFSTLEIQRTEQGDSAMYLCASTRRDTQYFGPGTRLTVL.

The CDR3 reads CASSYPGGAETQYF. The CDR3 coding sequence is TGTGCCAGCAGTTACCCGGGGGGCGCCGAGACCCAGTACTTC. The J gene is TRBJ2-5, the V gene TRBV28, with D perhaps matching TRBD2 (7 bases). The CDR3 contains 14 residues. V dropped 4 bases and J dropped 5 bases, with 14 bases sitting between them. The germline CDR1 and CDR2 sequences are MDHEN and SYDVKM. Complete variable domain (other parts from reference TRBV28 and TRBJ2-5): DVKVTQSSRYLVKRTGEKVFLECVQDMDHENMFWYRQDPGLGLRLIYFSYDVKMKEKGDIPEGYSVSREKKERFSLILESASTNQTSMYLCASSYPGGAETQYFGPGTRLLVL.

The rearrangement joins TRBV5-6 to TRBJ1-4; D unclear. V lost 1 base and J lost 1, with 8 bases in between. Germline CDR1 SGHDT, CDR2 YYEEEE. CDR3 length equals 15 residues. The CDR3: CASSLYGVTNEKLFF. In DNA, the CDR3 is TGTGCCAGCAGCTTGTACGGGGTAACTAATGAAAAACTGTTTTTT. The whole variable domain, remainder taken from reference TRBV5-6 and TRBJ1-4, is DAGVTQSPTHLIKTRGQQVTLRCSPKSGHDTVSWYQQALGQGPQFIFQYYEEEERQRGNFPDRFSGHQFPNYSSELNVNALLLGDSALYLCASSLYGVTNEKLFFGSGTQLSVL.

The chain recombines TRBV18 with TRBJ2-7, with 11 bases identical to TRBD2. The CDR3 consists of 16 residues. J lost 7 bases, V lost 1 base, and 9 bases had no gene match. The germline V gene has CDR1 KGHSH and CDR2 LQKENI. CDR3 DNA sequence: TGTGCCAGCTCACCACGTATAGCGGGAGGGCCGGGTGAGCAGTACTTC. Protein sequence: CASSPRIAGGPGEQYF.

This clone was seen once. The chain combines TRBV11-2 with TRBJ2-7; possibly TRBD1 for D (5 bases). Germline loops: CDR1 SGHAT, CDR2 FQNNGV. The V end was cut by 1 base, the J end by 2 bases, with 9 bases between. This CDR3 comprises 14 residues. The CDR3 coding sequence is TGTGCCAGCAGCTTAGTTACAGGTCCCTACGAGCAGTACTTC. Translated: CASSLVTGPYEQYF.

Only a few counts were recorded for this clone. The V and J genes are TRBV27 and TRBJ1-5, with 8 bases lining up with TRBD1. The CDR3 covers 16 residues. Germline V CDR1 and CDR2: MNHEY, SMNVEV (reference sequence). With V trimmed by 6 bases and J by 2 bases, 9 bases remained unmatched. The CDR3 nucleotides are TGTGCCAGCAGCATTGCAGGGGGCGGAGGCAATCAGCCCCAGCATTTT. It is translated as CASSIAGGGGNQPQHF.

This clone was seen once. This rearrangement joins TRBV16 to TRBJ2-1, with TRBD2 matching 7 bases. J gave up 4 bases and V 4 bases, and 7 bases lay outside the gene matches. This CDR3 spans 15 amino acids. From germline, CDR1 is KGHSY and CDR2 FQNENV. DNA for the CDR3: TGTGCCAGCAGCCTTGGGCTAGCGGAGTACAATGAGCAGTTCTTC. This encodes CASSLGLAEYNEQFF. Full variable domain (remainder filled in from reference TRBV16 and TRBJ2-1): GEEVAQTPKHLVRGEGQKAKLYCAPIKGHSYVFWYQQVLKNEFKFLISFQNENVFDETGMPKERFSAKCLPNSPCSLEIQATKLEDSAVYFCASSLGLAEYNEQFFGPGTRLTVL.

The chain is built from TRBV4-1 and TRBJ2-3; 9 bases line up with TRBD2. Looked up from germline, CDR1 is MGHRA and CDR2 is YSYEKL. The CDR3 is made up of 19 amino acids. With 4 bases clipped from V and 3 bases from J, the junction kept 17 bases outside the gene matches. The DNA of the CDR3 is TGCGCCAGCAGCCCTACCGCAGGCCGGGGACTAGCTTTAACAGATACGCAGTATTTT. Protein product: CASSPTAGRGLALTDTQYF.

The gene calls are TRBV4-1 and TRBJ1-5; D remains unclear. This CDR3 has 13 residues. Trimming cost V 1 base and J 4 bases, with 5 bases left between them. The germline V gene has CDR1 MGHRA and CDR2 YSYEKL. The CDR3 reads CASSQASNQPQHF. In nucleotides, the CDR3 is TGCGCCAGCAGCCAAGCCTCTAATCAGCCCCAGCATTTT.

This chain joins TRBV6-5 and TRBJ1-6; the D gene is possibly TRBD1 (5 bases). Per the germline V gene, CDR1 is MNHEY and CDR2 is SVGAGI. The V end lost 8 bases, the J end lost 9 bases, and 17 bases lay between the germline ends. The length of the CDR3 is 14 residues. The CDR3 reads CASGTARVRSPLHF. CDR3 DNA sequence: TGTGCCAGCGGGACTGCGCGGGTTCGTTCACCCCTCCACTTT.

This clone was detected a few times. The rearrangement uses TRBV6-5 and TRBJ2-1, with no clear D. Germline V lookup: CDR1 MNHEY, CDR2 SVGAGI. V was cut by 1 base and J by 7 bases, with 2 bases left in between. The CDR3 extends over 11 amino acids. The CDR3 reads CASSYLNEQFF. CDR3 nucleotide sequence: TGTGCCAGCAGTTACTTAAATGAGCAGTTCTTC.

This clone appeared a few times. The chain carries TRBV15 and TRBJ1-1; maybe TRBD1 (5 bases). CDR3 size: 16 residues. Trimming pared 3 bases from V and 4 bases from J, leaving 18 bases between. Per the germline V gene, CDR1 is LNHNV and CDR2 is YYDKDF (reference sequence). The CDR3 loop is CATSSPLKRGGTEAFF. The CDR3 nucleotides read TGTGCCACCAGCAGCCCCTTGAAGCGGGGGGGCACTGAAGCTTTCTTT.

The chain carries TRBV9 and TRBJ2-1, with 11 bases fitting TRBD2. The CDR3 runs to 15 residues. Trimming took 2 bases from V and 8 from J; bases not matched to a gene: 6. Germline values: CDR1 SGDLS, CDR2 YYNGEE. The CDR3 DNA follows: TGTGCCAGCAGCGTGACTAGCGGGGTGAGGCATGAGCAGTTCTTC. Its protein is CASSVTSGVRHEQFF.

The chain uses TRBV20-1 and TRBJ1-1; D unresolved. Germline V gene sequence: CDR1 DFQATT, CDR2 SNEGSKA (reference sequence). The CDR3 sequence is 10 residues long. The V end was cut by 1 base, the J end by 11 bases, with 8 bases between. Here the CDR3 reads CSARAGGAFF. CDR3 sequence (DNA): TGCAGTGCTAGAGCGGGAGGTGCTTTCTTT.

This clone came up once. One junction end does not reproduce the germline sequence, and a read error may be involved. The chain has TRBV7-7 and TRBJ2-2, with 8 positions matching TRBD1. The CDR3 length is 14 residues. Germline assignment: CDR1 SSHAT and CDR2 FNYEAQ (reference sequence). This CDR3 is CASSFGQGPGELFF. The CDR3 DNA reads TGTGCTAGCAGCTTTGGACAGGGTCCTGGGGAGCTGTTTTTT.

This chain joins TRBV3-1 (or the pseudogene TRBV3-2) and TRBJ2-7, with 7 bases aligning to TRBD2. The germline V gene encodes CDR1 LGHDT and CDR2 YNNKEL (reference sequence). The CDR3 sequence is 15 residues long. The V and J ends lost 2 bases and 3 bases, in that order; junction bases with no gene match: 7. CDR3 nucleotides: TGTGCCAGCAGCCAATCTGGCGGGAGTTTCTACGAGCAGTACTTC. As protein: CASSQSGGSFYEQYF.

V gene TRBV5-4 combines with J gene TRBJ2-1; 10 bases are a match to TRBD2. Germline V CDR1 and CDR2: SGHNT, YYREEE (reference sequence). This CDR3 has 17 amino acids. V shed 4 bases, J shed 7 bases, and the junction held 14 bases outside the gene matches. This CDR3 reads CASSPSGLAGAQNEQFF. CDR3 DNA sequence: TGTGCCAGCAGCCCTTCCGGGCTAGCGGGAGCCCAGAATGAGCAGTTCTTC. Combining the CDR3 with reference TRBV5-4 and TRBJ2-1 gives the whole variable domain ETGVTQSPTHLIKTRGQQVTLRCSSQSGHNTVSWYQQALGQGPQFIFQYYREEENGRGNFPPRFSGLQFPNYSSELNVNALELDDSALYLCASSPSGLAGAQNEQFFGPGTRLTVL.

Here the CDR3 reads CSVDPITGAEAFF. In DNA, the CDR3 is TGCAGCGTCGATCCGATTACAGGGGCTGAAGCTTTCTTT. This sequence joins TRBV29-1 and TRBJ1-1; 7 nucleotides line up with TRBD1. V lost 6 bases to trimming and J lost 6 bases; unmatched junction nucleotides: 10. This CDR3 is 13 amino acids long. Germline V CDR1 and CDR2: SQVTM, ANQGSEA.

V is TRBV7-2 and J is TRBJ2-7, with 9 nucleotides matching TRBD2. Germline CDR1 is SGHTA and CDR2 is FQGNSA. After removal of 1 base from V and 7 bases from J, the junction contained 8 bases not matched to a gene. The CDR3 is made up of 15 amino acids. The CDR3 DNA reads TGTGCCAGCAGCTTAGTGGCGGGAGGGCCGGAGGAGCAGTACTTC. It codes for CASSLVAGGPEEQYF.

The genes are TRBV7-2 and TRBJ2-5; weak D call: TRBD2 (5 bases). The germline CDR1 and CDR2 sequences are SGHTA and FQGNSA. There are 15 residues in the CDR3. V lost 3 bases and J 5 bases, leaving 16 bases between the germline ends. CDR3 sequence reads: CASSFTPRRRETQYF. The CDR3 DNA reads as TGTGCCAGCAGCTTTACCCCCAGGAGGAGGGAGACCCAGTACTTC.

This chain connects TRBV5-1 to TRBJ1-2, with 10 bases lining up with TRBD1. Losses at the gene ends were 1 base for V and 8 bases for J; bases not matched to a gene: 8. Germline V CDR1 and CDR2: SGHRS, YFSETQ. The CDR3 covers 15 residues. In DNA form, the CDR3 reads TGCGCCAGCAGCTTGTACGGGACAGGGGCACAAGGCTACACCTTC. Protein: CASSLYGTGAQGYTF. Full variable domain (outside the CDR3, taken from reference TRBV5-1 and TRBJ1-2): KAGVTQTPRYLIKTRGQQVTLSCSPISGHRSVSWYQQTPGQGLQFLFEYFSETQRNKGNFPGRFSGRQFSNSRSEMNVSTLELGDSALYLCASSLYGTGAQGYTFGSGTRLTVV.

V gene TRBV6-2 or TRBV6-3 combines with J gene TRBJ2-3; possible D gene TRBD1, 5 bases. The ends were cut back, 6 bases at V and 0 bases at J, with 19 bases in the middle. This CDR3 is 17 amino acids long. CDR1 MNHEY and CDR2 SVGEGT come from the germline V gene. In DNA form, the CDR3 reads TGTGCCAGCAGCCCATACCCCACTACAGGAAGCACAGATACGCAGTATTTT. This gives the protein CASSPYPTTGSTDTQYF.

The chain links TRBV6-5 to TRBJ1-1, with a tentative D call TRBD1 (6 bases). The CDR3 covers 12 residues. In germline, CDR1 is MNHEY, CDR2 SVGAGI. With 4 bases removed from V and 5 bases from J, the gap between germline ends came to 8 bases. CDR3 in amino acids: CASSFQGTEAFF. The CDR3 DNA reads as TGTGCCAGCAGTTTTCAGGGGACTGAAGCTTTCTTT.

The rearrangement uses TRBV5-4 and TRBJ2-5; TRBD2 matches 16 bases. V lost 4 bases to trimming and J lost 5 bases; unmatched junction nucleotides: 5. This CDR3 is built from 16 residues. Germline assignment: CDR1 SGHNT and CDR2 YYREEE (reference sequence). The CDR3 DNA is TGTGCCAGCAGCAAGGGACTAGCGGGAGGGCCTGAGACCCAGTACTTC. Protein product: CASSKGLAGGPETQYF.

V and J are TRBV27 and TRBJ2-1; TRBD2 aligns across 8 bases. V lost 6 bases and J lost 6; bases outside the gene matches: 19. The CDR3 is 18 residues long. Germline V gene data show CDR1 as MNHEY and CDR2 as SMNVEV (reference sequence). The CDR3 region has the DNA TGTGCCAGCAGGGGCCGTGTCGGGAGGGTCACGGGGTCCAATGAGCAGTTCTTC. This encodes CASRGRVGRVTGSNEQFF.

V usage is TRBV11-2 and J usage is TRBJ1-5; unclear D gene. This CDR3 is 13 amino acids long. Germline V gene sequence: CDR1 SGHAT, CDR2 FQNNGV. Between the trimmed V and J ends, which lost 5 bases and 4 bases, there was a span of 9 bases. DNA for the CDR3: TGTGCCAGCAGCACACAGAGAAATCAGCCCCAGCATTTT. It yields the protein CASSTQRNQPQHF.

The rearrangement links TRBV3-1 (or the pseudogene TRBV3-2) to TRBJ2-3, with 7 bases that match TRBD1. Trimming at V came to 8 bases and at J to 9 bases, leaving 8 bases not matched to a gene. The CDR3 totals 12 residues. The germline CDR1 and CDR2 sequences are LGHDT and YNNKEL (reference sequence). CDR3 amino acids: CASEGAPQTQYF. CDR3 DNA sequence: TGTGCCAGCGAGGGGGCCCCACAAACGCAGTATTTT.